This is a list of T cell receptor beta chains from one sample in a study of PD-1 blockade in classical Hodgkin lymphoma. Assay: immunoSEQ multiplex PCR; the TCRdb copy retains only in-frame clones and omits some. The profile shows about 39,000 clones, more than 70% of them singletons. The sequencing here drew on peripheral blood mononuclear cells (PBMCs), taken at baseline. The receptors shown here come from a human donor with classical Hodgkin lymphoma. CDR3s include the opening cysteine and the closing phenylalanine or tryptophan. D genes are given only for firm matches. Clone sizes are given selectively: once, few, many, or a class where the clone is expanded.

j_call: TRBJ2-7
d_call: NA
v_call: TRBV4-1
clone_size: NA
cdr3_aa: CASSQGPSGAYEQYF
cdr3_nt: TGCGCCAGCAGCCAAGGACCCTCCGGAGCCTACGAGCAGTACTTC

j_call: TRBJ2-5
d_call: NA
v_call: TRBV6-1
clone_size: NA
cdr3_aa: CASSGVGRQETQYF
cdr3_nt: TGTGCCAGCAGTGGGGTAGGGCGGCAAGAGACCCAGTACTTC

j_call: TRBJ2-6
d_call: NA
v_call: TRBV6-6
clone_size: NA
cdr3_aa: CASSYGSPSGANVLTF
cdr3_nt: TGTGCCAGCAGTTACGGTAGCCCCTCTGGGGCCAACGTCCTGACTTTC

j_call: TRBJ2-7
d_call: TRBD2
v_call: TRBV7-8
clone_size: NA
cdr3_aa: CASSFSGSGPYEQYF
cdr3_nt: TGTGCCAGCAGCTTTAGCGGGAGCGGACCCTACGAGCAGTACTTC

j_call: TRBJ2-1
d_call: NA
v_call: TRBV19
clone_size: NA
cdr3_aa: CASRIGGGRLYNEQFF
cdr3_nt: TGTGCCAGTAGAATAGGGGGAGGTCGCCTTTACAATGAGCAGTTCTTC

j_call: TRBJ2-1
d_call: NA
v_call: TRBV14
clone_size: once
cdr3_aa: CASSELGGGPNEQFF
cdr3_nt: TGTGCCAGCAGCGAACTGGGCGGTGGGCCCAATGAGCAGTTCTTC

j_call: TRBJ2-3
d_call: NA
v_call: TRBV5-6
clone_size: NA
cdr3_aa: CASSLGITDTQYF
cdr3_nt: TGTGCCAGCAGCTTGGGGATCACAGATACGCAGTATTTT

j_call: TRBJ2-7
d_call: TRBD1
v_call: TRBV28
clone_size: few
cdr3_aa: CASKTGPPYEQYF
cdr3_nt: TGTGCCAGCAAGACAGGGCCCCCCTACGAGCAGTACTTC

j_call: TRBJ2-4
d_call: NA
v_call: TRBV19
clone_size: NA
cdr3_aa: CASSIGGTAKNIQYF
cdr3_nt: TGTGCCAGTAGTATCGGGGGCACAGCCAAAAACATTCAGTACTTC

j_call: TRBJ2-7
d_call: NA
v_call: TRBV19
clone_size: NA
cdr3_aa: CASSIDRGAAYEQYF
cdr3_nt: TGTGCCAGTAGTATAGATCGCGGGGCCGCCTACGAGCAGTACTTC

j_call: TRBJ1-2
d_call: NA
v_call: TRBV28
clone_size: NA
cdr3_aa: CASSYVNYGYTF
cdr3_nt: TGTGCCAGCAGTTACGTTAACTATGGCTACACCTTC

j_call: TRBJ2-5
d_call: TRBD2
v_call: TRBV14
clone_size: NA
cdr3_aa: CASSRTSSMETQYF
cdr3_nt: TGTGCCAGCAGCAGGACTAGTAGTATGGAGACCCAGTACTTC

j_call: TRBJ1-1
d_call: NA
v_call: TRBV5-1
clone_size: NA
cdr3_aa: CASSLAEGPEAFF
cdr3_nt: TGCGCCAGCAGCTTGGCCGAGGGCCCTGAAGCTTTCTTT

j_call: TRBJ2-5
d_call: TRBD2
v_call: TRBV19
clone_size: NA
cdr3_aa: CASSMAGGPGETQYF
cdr3_nt: TGTGCCAGTAGTATGGCGGGGGGCCCAGGGGAGACCCAGTACTTC

j_call: TRBJ1-1
d_call: NA
v_call: TRBV18
clone_size: NA
cdr3_aa: CASSPARVENTEAFF
cdr3_nt: TGTGCCAGCTCACCAGCCAGGGTGGAGAACACTGAAGCTTTCTTT

j_call: TRBJ2-1
d_call: NA
v_call: TRBV9
clone_size: NA
cdr3_aa: CASSVGGGVNEQFF
cdr3_nt: TGTGCCAGCAGCGTAGGAGGGGGGGTCAATGAGCAGTTCTTC

j_call: TRBJ1-1
d_call: NA
v_call: TRBV11-2
clone_size: NA
cdr3_aa: CASSDLPWRNMNTEAFF
cdr3_nt: TGTGCCAGCAGCGACCTGCCATGGAGGAACATGAACACTGAAGCTTTCTTT

j_call: TRBJ1-2
d_call: TRBD1
v_call: TRBV29-1
clone_size: NA
cdr3_aa: CSASTGTDTF
cdr3_nt: TGCAGCGCCTCGACAGGGACGGACACCTTC

j_call: TRBJ2-3
d_call: NA
v_call: TRBV5-1
clone_size: NA
cdr3_aa: CASSLVHTKATDTQYF
cdr3_nt: TGCGCCAGCAGCTTGGTACACACCAAGGCCACAGATACGCAGTATTTT

j_call: TRBJ2-7
d_call: TRBD2
v_call: TRBV19
clone_size: NA
cdr3_aa: CASSIGTSGLYEQYF
cdr3_nt: TGTGCCAGTAGTATAGGGACTAGCGGGTTATACGAGCAGTACTTC

j_call: TRBJ2-1
d_call: NA
v_call: TRBV4-2
clone_size: few
cdr3_aa: CASSQGDAKEQFF
cdr3_nt: TGTGCCAGCAGCCAAGGTGATGCGAAGGAGCAGTTCTTC

j_call: TRBJ2-7
d_call: NA
v_call: TRBV4-1
clone_size: NA
cdr3_aa: CASSQEGLGDEQYF
cdr3_nt: TGCGCCAGCAGCCAAGAAGGGTTGGGGGACGAGCAGTACTTC

j_call: TRBJ1-2
d_call: NA
v_call: TRBV6-6
clone_size: once
cdr3_aa: CASSYSDKLSYGYTF
cdr3_nt: TGTGCCAGCAGTTACTCGGACAAACTTTCCTATGGCTACACCTTC

j_call: TRBJ2-1
d_call: NA
v_call: TRBV28
clone_size: NA
cdr3_aa: CASSLTSGDIYNEQFF
cdr3_nt: TGTGCCAGCAGTCTCACCTCAGGGGACATCTACAATGAGCAGTTCTTC

j_call: TRBJ1-1
d_call: NA
v_call: TRBV9
clone_size: NA
cdr3_aa: CASSVGVRARGDTEAFF
cdr3_nt: TGTGCCAGCAGCGTAGGTGTCCGGGCTAGGGGGGACACTGAAGCTTTCTTT

j_call: TRBJ2-1
d_call: NA
v_call: TRBV7-2
clone_size: NA
cdr3_aa: CASSLVGLGNEQFF
cdr3_nt: TGTGCCAGCAGCTTAGTTGGACTGGGCAATGAGCAGTTCTTC

j_call: TRBJ2-7
d_call: NA
v_call: TRBV9
clone_size: NA
cdr3_aa: CASSVGSVSSYEQYF
cdr3_nt: TGTGCCAGCAGCGTAGGTAGCGTAAGCTCCTACGAGCAGTACTTC

j_call: TRBJ1-4
d_call: NA
v_call: TRBV9
clone_size: NA
cdr3_aa: CASSYLGARGEKLFF
cdr3_nt: TGTGCCAGCAGCTACCTAGGGGCGCGTGGTGAAAAACTGTTTTTT

j_call: TRBJ1-3
d_call: NA
v_call: TRBV7-2
clone_size: NA
cdr3_aa: CASSPALSGNTIYF
cdr3_nt: TGTGCCAGCAGCCCAGCCCTCTCTGGAAACACCATATATTTT

j_call: TRBJ2-2
d_call: NA
v_call: TRBV9
clone_size: NA
cdr3_aa: CASSNRNTGELFF
cdr3_nt: TGTGCCAGCAGCAACAGGAACACCGGGGAGCTGTTTTTT

j_call: TRBJ1-5
d_call: TRBD1
v_call: TRBV28
clone_size: NA
cdr3_aa: CASRQGRGYSNQPQHF
cdr3_nt: TGTGCCAGCAGACAGGGGCGCGGGTATAGCAATCAGCCCCAGCATTTT

j_call: TRBJ2-1
d_call: TRBD2
v_call: TRBV29-1
clone_size: NA
cdr3_aa: CSVASPSGRADEQFF
cdr3_nt: TGCAGCGTTGCGTCGCCAAGCGGGAGGGCGGATGAGCAGTTCTTC

j_call: TRBJ2-3
d_call: TRBD1
v_call: TRBV5-1
clone_size: NA
cdr3_aa: CASSPGQASTDTQYF
cdr3_nt: TGCGCCAGCAGCCCCGGACAGGCTAGCACAGATACGCAGTATTTT